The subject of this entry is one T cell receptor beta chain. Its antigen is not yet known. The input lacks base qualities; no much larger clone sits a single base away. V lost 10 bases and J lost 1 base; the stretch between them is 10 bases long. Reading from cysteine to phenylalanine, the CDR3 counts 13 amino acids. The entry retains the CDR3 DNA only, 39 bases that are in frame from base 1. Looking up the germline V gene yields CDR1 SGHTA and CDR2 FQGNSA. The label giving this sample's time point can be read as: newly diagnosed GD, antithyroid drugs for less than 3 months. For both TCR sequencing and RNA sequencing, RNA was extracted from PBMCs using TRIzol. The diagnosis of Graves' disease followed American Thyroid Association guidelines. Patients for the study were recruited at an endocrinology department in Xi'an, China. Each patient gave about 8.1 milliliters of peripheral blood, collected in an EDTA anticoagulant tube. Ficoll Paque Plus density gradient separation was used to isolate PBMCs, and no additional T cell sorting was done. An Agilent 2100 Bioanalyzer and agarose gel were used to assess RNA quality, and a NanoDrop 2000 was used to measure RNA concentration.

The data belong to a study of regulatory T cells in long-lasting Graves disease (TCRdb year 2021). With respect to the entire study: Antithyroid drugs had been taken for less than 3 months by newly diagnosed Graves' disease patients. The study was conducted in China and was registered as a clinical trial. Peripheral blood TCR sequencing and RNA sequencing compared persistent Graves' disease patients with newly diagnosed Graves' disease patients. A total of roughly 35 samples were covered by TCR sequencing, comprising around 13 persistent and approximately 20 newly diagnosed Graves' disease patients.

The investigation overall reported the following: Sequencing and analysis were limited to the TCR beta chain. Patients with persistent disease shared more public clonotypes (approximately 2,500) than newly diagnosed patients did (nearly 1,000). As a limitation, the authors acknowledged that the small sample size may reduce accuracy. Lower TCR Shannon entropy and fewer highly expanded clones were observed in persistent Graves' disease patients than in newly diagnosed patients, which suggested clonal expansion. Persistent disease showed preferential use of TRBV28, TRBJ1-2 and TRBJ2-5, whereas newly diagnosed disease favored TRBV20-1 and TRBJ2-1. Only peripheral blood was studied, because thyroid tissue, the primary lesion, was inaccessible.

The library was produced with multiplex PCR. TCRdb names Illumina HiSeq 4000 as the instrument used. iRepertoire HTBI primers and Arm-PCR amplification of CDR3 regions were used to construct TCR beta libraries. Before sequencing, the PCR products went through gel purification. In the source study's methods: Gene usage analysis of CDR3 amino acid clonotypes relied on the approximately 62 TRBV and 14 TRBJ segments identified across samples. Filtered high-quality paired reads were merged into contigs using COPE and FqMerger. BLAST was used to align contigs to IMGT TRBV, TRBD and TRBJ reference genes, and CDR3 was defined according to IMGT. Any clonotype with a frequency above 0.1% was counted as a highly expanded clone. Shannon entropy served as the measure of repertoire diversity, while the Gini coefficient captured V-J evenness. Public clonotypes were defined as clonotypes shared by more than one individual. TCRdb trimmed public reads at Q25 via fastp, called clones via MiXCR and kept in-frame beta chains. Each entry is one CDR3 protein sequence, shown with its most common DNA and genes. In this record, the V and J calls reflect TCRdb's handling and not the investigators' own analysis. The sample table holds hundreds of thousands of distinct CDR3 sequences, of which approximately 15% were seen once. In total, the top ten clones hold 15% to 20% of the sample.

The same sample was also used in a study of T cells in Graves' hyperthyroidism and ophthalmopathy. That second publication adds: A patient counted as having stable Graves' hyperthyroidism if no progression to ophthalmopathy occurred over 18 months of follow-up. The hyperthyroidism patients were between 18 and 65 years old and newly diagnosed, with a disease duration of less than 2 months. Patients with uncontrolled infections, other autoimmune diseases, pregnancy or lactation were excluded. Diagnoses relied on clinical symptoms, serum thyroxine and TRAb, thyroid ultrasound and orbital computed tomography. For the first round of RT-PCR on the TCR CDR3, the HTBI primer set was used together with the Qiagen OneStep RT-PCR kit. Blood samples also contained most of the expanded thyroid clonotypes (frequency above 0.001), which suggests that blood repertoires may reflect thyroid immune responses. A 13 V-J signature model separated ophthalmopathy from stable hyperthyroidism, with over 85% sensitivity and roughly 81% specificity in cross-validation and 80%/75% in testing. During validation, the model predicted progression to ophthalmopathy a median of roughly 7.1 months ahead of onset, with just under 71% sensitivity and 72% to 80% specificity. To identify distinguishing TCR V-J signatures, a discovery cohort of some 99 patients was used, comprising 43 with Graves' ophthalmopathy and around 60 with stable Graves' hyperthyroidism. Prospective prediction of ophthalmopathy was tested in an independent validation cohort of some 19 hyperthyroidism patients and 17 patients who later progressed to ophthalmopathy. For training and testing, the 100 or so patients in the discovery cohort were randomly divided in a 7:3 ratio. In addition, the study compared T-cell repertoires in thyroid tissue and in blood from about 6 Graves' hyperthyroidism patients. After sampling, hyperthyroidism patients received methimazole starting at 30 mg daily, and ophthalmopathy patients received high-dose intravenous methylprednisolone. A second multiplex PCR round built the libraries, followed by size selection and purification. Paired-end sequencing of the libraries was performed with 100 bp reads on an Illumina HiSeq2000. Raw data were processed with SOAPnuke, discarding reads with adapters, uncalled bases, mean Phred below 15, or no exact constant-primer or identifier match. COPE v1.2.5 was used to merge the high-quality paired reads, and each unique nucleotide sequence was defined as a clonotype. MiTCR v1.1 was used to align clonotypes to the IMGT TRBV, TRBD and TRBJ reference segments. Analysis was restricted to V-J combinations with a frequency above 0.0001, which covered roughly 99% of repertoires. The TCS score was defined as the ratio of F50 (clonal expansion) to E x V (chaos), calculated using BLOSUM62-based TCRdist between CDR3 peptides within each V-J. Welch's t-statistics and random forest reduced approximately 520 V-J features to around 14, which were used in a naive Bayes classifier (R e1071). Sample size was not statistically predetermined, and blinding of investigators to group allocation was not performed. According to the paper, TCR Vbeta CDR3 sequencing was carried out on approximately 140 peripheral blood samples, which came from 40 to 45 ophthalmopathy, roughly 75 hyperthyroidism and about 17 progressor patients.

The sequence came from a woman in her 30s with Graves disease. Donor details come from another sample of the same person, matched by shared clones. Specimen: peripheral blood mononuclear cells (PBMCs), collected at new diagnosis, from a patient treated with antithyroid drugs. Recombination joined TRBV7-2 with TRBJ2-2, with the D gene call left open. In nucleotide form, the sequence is TGTGCCACCTTCCACTTGAACACCGGGGAGCTGTTTTTT. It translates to CATFHLNTGELFF.